Listed below are T cell receptor beta chains from one sample, sequenced in a study of PD-L1 blockade in urothelial cancer. The data were produced by immunoSEQ multiplex PCR, yet TCRdb's version contains in-frame clones alone and is incomplete. The table includes roughly 63,000 clones, about four fifths detected once. The input for sequencing was PBMCs, taken around atezolizumab (anti-PD-L1) treatment. These receptors were collected from an older man with urothelial cancer. The CDR3 runs from the conserved cysteine through the conserved F or W. The order of the fields is V gene, CDR3 length, D gene, J gene, clone size, CDR3 DNA, CDR3 protein. D genes are given only for firm matches. Clone size is shown for a subset of rows, as once, few, many or a class of expanded clone.

>TRBV2|15|NA|TRBJ1-5|once
TGTGCCAGCAGTGAGAACCCCCCGAGTGCCGTCCCCCAGCATTTT
CASSENPPSAVPQHF
>TRBV7-9|14|NA|TRBJ1-1|once
TGTGCCAGCAGCCCCCGGGTAGCGAGCACTGAAGCTTTCTTT
CASSPRVASTEAFF
>TRBV15|19|TRBD2|TRBJ2-2|NA
TGTGCCACCAGCAGGCAGACTAGCGGGAGTTGGATAAACACCGGGGAGCTGTTTTTT
CATSRQTSGSWINTGELFF
>TRBV21-1|16|NA|TRBJ2-7|NA
TGTGCCAGCAGCAAAGGGGGAGGGCCGCCCTCCTACGAGCAGTACTTC
CASSKGGGPPSYEQYF
>TRBV28|14|NA|TRBJ2-6|NA
TGTGCCAGCAGACTGAGCTCTGGGGCCAACGTCCTGACTTTC
CASRLSSGANVLTF
>TRBV6-6|15|NA|TRBJ1-5|NA
TGTGCCAGCAGTCAAACAGGGTTTAGCAATCAGCCCCAGCATTTT
CASSQTGFSNQPQHF
>TRBV18|15|TRBD2|TRBJ2-1|NA
TGTGCCAGCTCACCGGCTAGCGGGGTTAGGGATGAGCAGTTCTTC
CASSPASGVRDEQFF
>TRBV27|16|TRBD1|TRBJ2-2|NA
TGTGCCAGCAGTCTCAAGGGGGCCCAGAACACCGGGGAGCTGTTTTTT
CASSLKGAQNTGELFF
>TRBV4-2|15|TRBD2|TRBJ2-5|NA
TGTGCCAGCAGCCTAGGGACTAGCGGGCAGGAGACCCAGTACTTC
CASSLGTSGQETQYF
>TRBV18|13|NA|TRBJ2-7|NA
TGTGCCAGCTCACTCTATAGCTCCTACGAGCAGTACTTC
CASSLYSSYEQYF
>TRBV11-2|16|TRBD1|TRBJ2-3|NA
TGTGCCAGCAGCTCTAACCCGGGACAGGGCACAGATACGCAGTATTTT
CASSSNPGQGTDTQYF
>TRBV19|12|TRBD2|TRBJ2-3|NA
TGTGCCAGTAGGGAACTAGCGGGTGCGCAGTATTTT
CASRELAGAQYF
>TRBV6-4|15|NA|TRBJ1-4|once
TGTGCCAGCAGTGTGGTAGCAGGGGACGGAGAAAAACTGTTTTTT
CASSVVAGDGEKLFF
>TRBV5-5|15|NA|TRBJ1-5|NA
TGTGCCAGCAGCTTCAAAGGGGGGGACAATCAGCCCCAGCATTTT
CASSFKGGDNQPQHF
>TRBV14|17|TRBD2|TRBJ2-5|few
TGTGCCAGCAGCTCCCTACTACTGAGGGAGGGCGCGGAGACCCAGTACTTC
CASSSLLLREGAETQYF
>TRBV9|19|TRBD2|TRBJ2-2|NA
TGTGCCAGCAGCGTAGGGGCCGTAGGCGGGAGGGCGAACACCGGGGAGCTGTTTTTT
CASSVGAVGGRANTGELFF
>TRBV9|15|TRBD1|TRBJ2-1|NA
TGTGCCAGCAGCACCTGGACAGGGTCCTACAATGAGCAGTTCTTC
CASSTWTGSYNEQFF
>TRBV6-6|13|TRBD2|TRBJ2-7|NA
TGTGCCACCCACGGGCCATCGGGAGGAGAGCAGTACTTC
CATHGPSGGEQYF
>TRBV7-2|17|TRBD2|TRBJ2-1|few
TGTGCCAGCAGCCAACCAGTGGACACTAGCGGTTACAATGAGCAGTTCTTC
CASSQPVDTSGYNEQFF
>TRBV19|16|NA|TRBJ1-2|NA
TGTGCCAGTAGTACCCACCGAACAGGAACTAACTATGGCTACACCTTC
CASSTHRTGTNYGYTF
>TRBV28|16|NA|TRBJ2-7|NA
TGTACCAGCAGTCCGAGGGGACTGGGACCCTCCTACGAGCAGTACTTC
CTSSPRGLGPSYEQYF
>TRBV19|13|NA|TRBJ2-2|NA
TGTGCCAGTAGTTCCAGGGGGGCCGGGGAGCTGTTTTTT
CASSSRGAGELFF
>TRBV5-1|14|NA|TRBJ2-5|NA
TGCGCCAGCAGCTTATCAGGGGCCCGGGAGACCCAGTACTTC
CASSLSGARETQYF
>TRBV29-1|13|TRBD1|TRBJ1-2|NA
TGCAGCGTTGAAGAGGGACAGGGAGGGGGCTACACCTTC
CSVEEGQGGGYTF
>TRBV2|12|NA|TRBJ1-4|NA
TGTGCCAGCAGGGCGGGGGGTGAAAAACTGTTTTTT
CASRAGGEKLFF
>TRBV7-9|13|NA|TRBJ2-1|NA
TGTGCCAGCAGCTTATATAACACCGAGGGGCAGTTCTTC
CASSLYNTEGQFF
>TRBV5-1|15|NA|TRBJ2-3|NA
TGCGCCAGCAGCTTACAGGGCCAGGAGGCAGATACGCAGTATTTT
CASSLQGQEADTQYF
>TRBV28|15|TRBD2|TRBJ2-1|NA
TGTGCCAGCAGTCCCAGCGGGAGGCCCTACAATGAGCAGTTCTTC
CASSPSGRPYNEQFF
>TRBV2|14|NA|TRBJ1-5|NA
TGTGCCAGCAGCTGGACTAATCGGAATCAGCCCCAGCATTTT
CASSWTNRNQPQHF
>TRBV5-1|12|NA|TRBJ1-1|once
TGCGCCAGCAGCCCCGCCGGGGGTGAAGCTTTCTTT
CASSPAGGEAFF
>TRBV6-6|14|NA|TRBJ2-7|NA
TGTGCCAGCAGTTACACCCAGAACTCCTACGAGCAGTACTTC
CASSYTQNSYEQYF
>TRBV19|15|TRBD2|TRBJ2-6|few
TGTGCCAGCCAACAAGCGGGGGGAAACGCCAACGTCCTGACTTTC
CASQQAGGNANVLTF
>TRBV5-1|16|TRBD1|TRBJ1-2|NA
TGCGCCAGCAGCCCAGACGGGACAGCTGAGTCCGATGGCTACACCTTC
CASSPDGTAESDGYTF
>TRBV2|14|TRBD2|TRBJ2-7|NA
TGTGCCAGCAGATATAGCGGGAACTCCTACGAGCAGTACTTC
CASRYSGNSYEQYF
>TRBV7-3|16|TRBD2|TRBJ2-1|NA
TGTGCCAGCAGCCCCACACCGGGACTAGCGGGACGTGAGCAGTTCTTC
CASSPTPGLAGREQFF
>TRBV2|16|TRBD1|TRBJ2-5|NA
TGTGCCAGCAGTGAACGGAGGACAGGGAAGGCCGAGACCCAGTACTTC
CASSERRTGKAETQYF
>TRBV5-1|15|NA|TRBJ2-5|NA
TGCGCCAGCAGCTTGATCCAGGCCCCTACAGAGACCCAGTACTTC
CASSLIQAPTETQYF
>TRBV10-1|16|TRBD1|TRBJ2-7|NA
TGCGCCAGCACCACAATCCCGGGACAGGGCTCCTACGAGCAGTACTTC
CASTTIPGQGSYEQYF
>TRBV5-1|15|TRBD1|TRBJ1-2|few
TGCGCCAGCAGCTTCGGGACAGGGGCTATCTATGGCTACACCTTC
CASSFGTGAIYGYTF
>TRBV28|14|NA|TRBJ2-7|NA
TGTGCCAGCAACACCGGGACTCCCCCGTCGGAGCAGTACTTC
CASNTGTPPSEQYF
>TRBV30|12|TRBD2|TRBJ2-7|NA
TGTGCCTCTCGGACTAGCGGGAGCGGGCAGTACTTC
CASRTSGSGQYF
>TRBV5-1|16|TRBD1|TRBJ1-1|NA
TGCGCCAGCAAGTTGGGGCAGGGGGCCGGATACACTGAAGCTTTCTTT
CASKLGQGAGYTEAFF
>TRBV2|15|TRBD1|TRBJ1-2|NA
TGTGCCAGCAGGGATTGGACAGGGGCCGGCTATGGCTACACCTTC
CASRDWTGAGYGYTF
>TRBV10-3|13|TRBD1|TRBJ1-5|NA
TGTGCCGCGCGGACAGGGGACAATCAGCCCCAGCATTTT
CAARTGDNQPQHF
>TRBV20-1|10|NA|TRBJ2-1|once
TGCAGTGCTATACTCAATGAGCAGTTCTTC
CSAILNEQFF
>TRBV5-6|15|NA|TRBJ2-3|NA
TGTGCCAGCAGCTTGCGGTCAGGGAGCACAGATACGCAGTATTTT
CASSLRSGSTDTQYF
>TRBV12-5|15|TRBD1|TRBJ2-5|NA
TGTGCTAGTGGTGAGGGACAGGGGGCTTTCGAGACCCAGTACTTC
CASGEGQGAFETQYF
>TRBV20-1|11|NA|TRBJ1-5|NA
TGCAGTGCTAGTCAAGAGGAGCCCCAGCATTTT
CSASQEEPQHF
>TRBV4-1|17|TRBD2|TRBJ2-6|NA
TGCGCCAGCAGCCAAGAGTCTTTGGGTTGGGGGGGCAACGTCCTGACTTTC
CASSQESLGWGGNVLTF
>TRBV6-5|14|NA|TRBJ2-3|NA
TGTGCCAGCAGCCCTCGGAGCTCTACAGATACGCAGTATTTT
CASSPRSSTDTQYF
>TRBV11-3|18|TRBD1|TRBJ2-7|NA
TGTGCCAGCAGCACAAAGCCCCCGCTCACAGGGGGCATACACGAGCAGTACTTC
CASSTKPPLTGGIHEQYF
>TRBV20-1|11|NA|TRBJ1-2|NA
TGCAGTGCCGAGGAGGGGAATGGCTACACCTTC
CSAEEGNGYTF
>TRBV5-1|15|TRBD2|TRBJ2-1|NA
TGCGCCAGCAAGGTTGGGCTAGCGGAATACAATGAGCAGTTCTTC
CASKVGLAEYNEQFF
>TRBV6-5|15|NA|TRBJ2-3|NA
TGTGCCAGCAGTTACTCGAGAGGTCTCTCAGATACGCAGTATTTT
CASSYSRGLSDTQYF
>TRBV7-9|15|TRBD1|TRBJ2-5|NA
TGTGCCAGCAGATATACCGGGACAGGGGTAGAGACCCAGTACTTC
CASRYTGTGVETQYF
>TRBV11-2|16|TRBD2|TRBJ2-7|NA
TGTGCCAGCAGCTCACCAAGCGGGAGAATTTCCTACGAGCAGTACTTC
CASSSPSGRISYEQYF
>TRBV2|14|NA|TRBJ2-5|NA
TGTGCCAGCAGTGGAGGGGGACAAAAAGAGACCCAGTACTTC
CASSGGGQKETQYF
>TRBV27|15|TRBD2|TRBJ2-1|NA
TGTGCCAGCAGTAGCGGGACGGCTTCCTACAATGAGCAGTTCTTC
CASSSGTASYNEQFF